This T cell receptor beta chain stems from a study of blood T cell repertoires in COVID-19. Looking at the study overall: Spain, Italy and the United States supplied samples that represented acute and convalescent COVID-19.

V dropped 0 bases and J dropped 0; count of bases not matched to a gene: 8. The CDR3 has 18 residues. The germline gives CDR1 SNHLY, CDR2 FYNNEI. The table came from immunoSEQ multiplex PCR; TCRdb's copy has only in-frame clones and leaves some out. Among 50,000 to 80,000 clones listed, 89% were seen once. What was sequenced was peripheral blood. The clonotype comes from a man between 60 and 75 years old with acute or convalescent COVID-19. This chain connects TRBV2 to TRBJ1-2; 9 nucleotides align to TRBD1. In nucleotides, the CDR3 is TGTGCCAGCAGTGAAGCATTACCGGGACAGGGAACTAACTATGGCTACACCTTC. It codes for CASSEALPGQGTNYGYTF.